This T cell receptor beta chain is from a study of sequential checkpoint blockade in melanoma. For the study at large: DNA from more than 75 pretreatment tumor samples underwent TCRβ immunosequencing. Study-level points and caveats: Tumor T-cell fraction and clonality correlated with PD-L1 and CD8+ counts. Response in arm A was associated with pretreatment TIL clonality.

Treatment defined: randomized to nivolumab then ipilimumab (arm A) or the reverse (arm B). Patients had received no earlier DNA-damaging chemotherapy. The length of the CDR3 is 14 residues. CDR1 and CDR2 from the germline V gene are SGHNT and YENEEA. V was cut by 3 bases and J by 2 bases, with 10 bases left in between. This clone is deemed medium-sized. Its antigen is still unknown. Sequencing was performed with immunoSEQ multiplex PCR; in TCRdb, only in-frame clones are kept and a portion is missing. The sample consists of about 980 clones, less than 30% of them appearing once. The specimen was tumor tissue (inferred from file names), collected from a patient given nivolumab and ipilimumab in sequence. The chain uses TRBV11-3 and TRBJ1-2, with D uncertain. This TCR was sampled from a human donor with melanoma. The CDR3 nucleotides read TGTGCCAGCAGCTTTGTGTCAGGAAACTATGGCTACACCTTC. Encoded protein: CASSFVSGNYGYTF.